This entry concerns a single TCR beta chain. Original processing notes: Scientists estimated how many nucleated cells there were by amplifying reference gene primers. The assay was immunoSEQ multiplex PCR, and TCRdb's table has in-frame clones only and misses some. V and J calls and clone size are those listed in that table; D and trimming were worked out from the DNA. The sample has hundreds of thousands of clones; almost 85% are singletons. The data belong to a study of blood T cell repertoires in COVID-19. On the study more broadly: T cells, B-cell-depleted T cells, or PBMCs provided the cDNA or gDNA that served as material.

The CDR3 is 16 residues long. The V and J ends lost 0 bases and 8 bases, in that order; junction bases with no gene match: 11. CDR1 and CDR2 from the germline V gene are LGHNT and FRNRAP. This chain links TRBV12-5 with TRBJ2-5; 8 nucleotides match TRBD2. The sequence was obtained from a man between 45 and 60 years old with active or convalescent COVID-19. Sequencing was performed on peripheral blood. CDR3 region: CASGLVVTSETGTQYF. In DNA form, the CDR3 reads TGTGCTAGTGGTTTGGTGGTGACTAGCGAGACGGGTACCCAGTACTTC.